The clone carrying this T cell receptor beta chain has just a few counts. Its cognate antigen is unknown. The libraries were made with immunoSEQ v3. Sequencing depth was approximately 1.8 million read pairs for survey level, roughly 5-6 million for deep. TCRdb's copy holds only in-frame clones and misses some; the assay was immunoSEQ multiplex PCR. The data hold 45,000 to 75,000 clones, with around 69% observed a single time. The data are from a study of TIL therapy for anti-PD-1-resistant metastatic lung cancer. Time point defined: pre-treatment sample, taken before nivolumab and TIL therapy. Overall study results and limits: Infused TIL clonotypes partially replaced the baseline blood repertoire, then decayed over months.

V was clipped by 6 bases and J by 4 bases, with 13 bases between them. The CDR3 spans 14 residues. Germline assignment: CDR1 MNHEY and CDR2 SVGAGI. Sequenced material: blood, taken at baseline. This chain joins TRBV6-5 and TRBJ1-3, with unresolved D. The TCR was taken from a person aged 25 to 85 with non-small cell lung cancer. The CDR3 DNA sequence: TGTGCCAGCAGGGTCACCGTGGGCGGAAACACCATATATTTT. It translates to CASRVTVGGNTIYF.